This entry features one T cell receptor (beta chain) sequence. The CDR3 spans 14 residues. Trimming left V 0 bases short and J 6 bases short, with 15 bases between. Germline lookup yields CDR1 GTSNPN and CDR2 SVGIG (reference sequence). Study processing details: Reference gene primer amplification yielded estimated nucleated cell counts. Some clones are missing from TCRdb's copy, which holds only in-frame ones; the method was immunoSEQ multiplex PCR. The V and J calls and the clone size are those of that table, but D and trimming were determined from the DNA. Among about 160,000 clones listed, about 83% were seen once. The source of the sample is a study of blood T cell repertoires in COVID-19. The overall study: Material from acute and convalescent COVID-19 was sourced from the United States, Italy and Spain. In each case, the material was cDNA or gDNA derived from T cells, B-cell-depleted T cells, or PBMCs.

Seattle participants joined during active infection and were tracked over time. V is TRBV30 and J is TRBJ2-7; D uncertain. The sequence derives from a woman aged 70-85 years with COVID-19, enrolled during active disease. The material sequenced was peripheral blood. The chain's CDR3 is CAWSVLRQISEQYF. CDR3 DNA: TGTGCCTGGAGTGTATTACGCCAGATTTCCGAGCAGTACTTC.